This is a list of T cell receptor beta chains from one sample in a study of cytomegalovirus exposure and HLA in healthy donors. Sequenced by immunoSEQ multiplex PCR; TCRdb stores in-frame clones only, minus some. This repertoire shows about 140,000 clones, roughly four fifths found once; its top ten account for approximately 6.8%. The sequenced sample consisted of PBMCs. Every receptor here comes from a man aged 30-40 years in good health and CMV-seronegative. Each CDR3 is given with its conserved first and last residue. Each record gives: clone size, V gene, D gene, J gene, CDR3 protein, CDR3 DNA. The D gene is left open where the match is weak. Size is stated for part of the rows, as once, few or many counts, or as a class when the clone is expanded.

size: few; V: TRBV5-1; D: TRBD1; J: TRBJ1-4; CDR3: CASSSGQERSTNEKLFF; DNA: TGCGCCAGCAGCTCCGGACAGGAAAGATCAACTAATGAAAAACTGTTTTTT
size: once; V: TRBV20-1; D: -; J: TRBJ1-1; CDR3: CSATQNTEAFF; DNA: TGCAGTGCAACACAGAACACTGAAGCTTTCTTT
size: -; V: TRBV5-1; D: -; J: TRBJ2-2; CDR3: CASSSISGNTGELFF; DNA: TGCGCCAGCAGCTCCATCTCAGGGAACACCGGGGAGCTGTTTTTT
size: -; V: TRBV2; D: -; J: TRBJ2-2; CDR3: CASSERTPNRELFF; DNA: TGTGCCAGCAGTGAGCGGACACCCAACCGGGAGCTGTTTTTT
size: few; V: TRBV15; D: -; J: TRBJ2-3; CDR3: CATSPYTDTQYF; DNA: TGTGCCACCAGCCCTTACACAGATACGCAGTATTTT
size: -; V: TRBV9; D: -; J: TRBJ2-7; CDR3: CASSADRFSSYEQYF; DNA: TGTGCCAGCAGCGCCGACAGGTTTAGCTCCTACGAGCAGTACTTC
size: -; V: TRBV7-2; D: -; J: TRBJ1-5; CDR3: CASSLESVDNQPQHF; DNA: TGTGCCAGCAGCTTAGAATCAGTCGACAATCAGCCCCAGCATTTT
size: -; V: TRBV28; D: TRBD1; J: TRBJ1-2; CDR3: CASSGEDRGSYGYTF; DNA: TGTGCCAGCAGTGGAGAGGACAGGGGCTCCTATGGCTACACCTTC
size: -; V: TRBV7-9; D: TRBD1; J: TRBJ1-2; CDR3: CASSLQGDGYTF; DNA: TGTGCCAGCAGCTTACAGGGGGATGGCTACACCTTC
size: once; V: TRBV5-4; D: -; J: TRBJ2-3; CDR3: CASSSINRVRTDTQYF; DNA: TGTGCCAGCAGCTCAATTAACAGGGTACGGACAGATACGCAGTATTTT
size: few; V: TRBV19; D: -; J: TRBJ1-1; CDR3: CASSIGRVSTEAFF; DNA: TGTGCCAGTAGTATCGGCAGGGTGAGCACTGAAGCTTTCTTT
size: -; V: TRBV28; D: -; J: TRBJ2-1; CDR3: CASSEGGPSEQFF; DNA: TGTGCCAGCAGCGAGGGAGGCCCCAGTGAGCAGTTCTTC
size: -; V: TRBV5-1; D: TRBD1; J: TRBJ1-1; CDR3: CASSPRGTVNTEAFF; DNA: TGCGCCAGCAGCCCGAGGGGGACAGTGAACACTGAAGCTTTCTTT
size: -; V: TRBV7-9; D: TRBD1; J: TRBJ1-4; CDR3: CASSTRQGALSKLFF; DNA: TGTGCCAGCAGCACCAGACAGGGGGCCCTAAGTAAACTGTTTTTT
size: few; V: TRBV7-2; D: TRBD2; J: TRBJ2-7; CDR3: CASSLVGGGPPYEQYF; DNA: TGTGCCAGCAGCTTAGTCGGGGGGGGGCCGCCCTACGAGCAGTACTTC
size: -; V: TRBV5-4; D: -; J: TRBJ1-1; CDR3: CASSSRRTGNTEAFF; DNA: TGTGCCAGCAGCTCCAGACGAACAGGGAACACTGAAGCTTTCTTT
size: few; V: TRBV27; D: -; J: TRBJ1-5; CDR3: CASSLWGGRPQHF; DNA: TGTGCCAGCAGTTTATGGGGGGGGAGGCCCCAGCATTTT
size: few; V: TRBV19; D: -; J: TRBJ1-6; CDR3: CASRTGQLGSPLHF; DNA: TGTGCCAGTAGGACTGGACAGCTAGGATCACCCCTCCACTTT
size: -; V: TRBV28; D: TRBD1; J: TRBJ2-5; CDR3: CASSQGGQGGKETQYF; DNA: TGTGCCAGCAGCCAAGGAGGACAGGGGGGAAAGGAGACCCAGTACTTC
size: -; V: TRBV28; D: -; J: TRBJ2-1; CDR3: CASSPAGLSYNEQFF; DNA: TGTGCCAGCAGCCCAGCGGGTTTATCCTACAATGAGCAGTTCTTC
size: -; V: TRBV7-9; D: -; J: TRBJ1-3; CDR3: CASRPTGTPESFSGNTIYF; DNA: TGTGCCAGCAGGCCTACAGGGACGCCTGAATCCTTCTCTGGAAACACCATATATTTT
size: few; V: TRBV7-8; D: TRBD1; J: TRBJ1-2; CDR3: CASSNDQGARGYTF; DNA: TGTGCCAGCAGCAATGATCAGGGGGCGCGAGGCTACACCTTC
size: -; V: TRBV11-2; D: TRBD1; J: TRBJ2-1; CDR3: CASSLGSGTGFYNEQFF; DNA: TGTGCCAGCAGCTTAGGATCAGGGACAGGCTTTTACAATGAGCAGTTCTTC
size: -; V: TRBV6-1; D: -; J: TRBJ1-5; CDR3: CASSEAGGNQPQHF; DNA: TGTGCCAGCAGTGAAGCGGGGGGGAATCAGCCCCAGCATTTT
size: -; V: TRBV7-3; D: -; J: TRBJ1-5; CDR3: CASSLGGEQPQHF; DNA: TGTGCCAGCAGCCTGGGGGGGGAACAGCCCCAGCATTTT
size: -; V: TRBV18; D: -; J: TRBJ2-6; CDR3: CASSPRPAGVSGANGLTF; DNA: TGTGCCAGCTCCCCTCGCCCGGCAGGTGTCTCTGGGGCCAACGGCCTGACTTTC
size: -; V: TRBV2; D: TRBD1; J: TRBJ2-5; CDR3: CASSDVDRWTETQYF; DNA: TGTGCCAGCAGTGATGTGGACAGGTGGACCGAGACCCAGTACTTC
size: -; V: TRBV29-1; D: TRBD1; J: TRBJ1-4; CDR3: CSAKIRQGEKLFF; DNA: TGCAGCGCGAAAATCCGACAGGGGGAAAAACTGTTTTTT
size: -; V: TRBV4-2; D: TRBD1; J: TRBJ1-6; CDR3: CVSSQDSQGGNSPLHF; DNA: TGTGTCAGCAGCCAAGATAGCCAGGGGGGAAATTCACCCCTCCACTTT
size: -; V: TRBV5-5; D: TRBD1; J: TRBJ1-3; CDR3: CASSRPGGGNTIYF; DNA: TGTGCCAGCAGCCGACCAGGGGGAGGAAACACCATATATTTT
size: -; V: TRBV5-3; D: TRBD2; J: TRBJ2-1; CDR3: CARSGLAGPYNEQFF; DNA: TGTGCCAGAAGCGGGCTAGCGGGCCCATACAATGAGCAGTTCTTC
size: -; V: TRBV6-5; D: TRBD2; J: TRBJ2-1; CDR3: CASSYPRSGRAVEQFF; DNA: TGTGCCAGCAGTTACCCTAGGAGCGGGAGGGCTGTTGAGCAGTTCTTC
size: once; V: TRBV10-2; D: TRBD2; J: TRBJ2-5; CDR3: CASSSAREGVTQYF; DNA: TGCGCCAGCTCTAGCGCGCGGGAGGGCGTGACCCAGTACTTC
size: -; V: TRBV5-1; D: -; J: TRBJ1-6; CDR3: CASNESGDSPLHF; DNA: TGCGCCAGCAACGAATCAGGGGATTCACCCCTCCACTTT
size: -; V: TRBV29-1; D: -; J: TRBJ2-2; CDR3: CSVEYGANTGELFF; DNA: TGCAGCGTTGAGTACGGGGCGAACACCGGGGAGCTGTTTTTT
size: -; V: TRBV9; D: -; J: TRBJ1-2; CDR3: CASSVAGTYYGYTF; DNA: TGTGCCAGCAGCGTAGCGGGGACTTACTATGGCTACACCTTC
size: -; V: TRBV4-2; D: -; J: TRBJ1-2; CDR3: CASSGRQTNYGYTF; DNA: TGTGCCAGCAGCGGCAGACAGACTAACTATGGCTACACCTTC
size: few; V: TRBV28; D: TRBD1; J: TRBJ2-7; CDR3: CASSRQGIYEQYF; DNA: TGTGCCAGCAGTCGACAGGGGATCTACGAGCAGTACTTC
size: -; V: TRBV6-5; D: TRBD1; J: TRBJ1-1; CDR3: CASSSRQGGVTEAFF; DNA: TGTGCCAGCAGTTCTCGACAGGGCGGTGTCACTGAAGCTTTCTTT
size: few; V: TRBV5-1; D: -; J: TRBJ2-5; CDR3: CASSPLPPSETQYF; DNA: TGCGCCAGCAGCCCCCTACCGCCGAGCGAGACCCAGTACTTC
size: once; V: TRBV7-8; D: -; J: TRBJ2-7; CDR3: CASSLVGGAGYEQYF; DNA: TGTGCCAGCAGCTTAGTAGGGGGGGCCGGCTACGAGCAGTACTTC
size: -; V: TRBV28; D: -; J: TRBJ1-4; CDR3: CASSTSGANNEKLFF; DNA: TGTGCCAGCAGTACCTCAGGGGCTAATAATGAAAAACTGTTTTTT
size: -; V: TRBV30; D: TRBD2; J: TRBJ2-7; CDR3: CAWSPLIGTIIYEQYF; DNA: TGTGCCTGGAGTCCTTTGATAGGGACTATTATATACGAGCAGTACTTC
size: -; V: TRBV28; D: TRBD2; J: TRBJ2-5; CDR3: CASSSLRLAGGETQYF; DNA: TGTGCCAGCAGTTCTCTAAGACTAGCGGGGGGAGAGACCCAGTACTTC
size: once; V: TRBV2; D: TRBD1; J: TRBJ1-2; CDR3: CASSQLGQGDNYGYTF; DNA: TGTGCCAGCAGTCAACTTGGACAGGGGGATAACTATGGCTACACCTTC
size: once; V: TRBV11-2; D: -; J: TRBJ2-3; CDR3: CASSLASGTDTQYF; DNA: TGTGCCAGCAGCTTAGCTAGCGGCACAGATACGCAGTATTTT
size: -; V: TRBV7-9; D: TRBD2; J: TRBJ2-5; CDR3: CASSLGRGQREETQYF; DNA: TGTGCCAGCAGCTTAGGACGGGGGCAGCGGGAGGAGACCCAGTACTTC
size: -; V: TRBV14; D: -; J: TRBJ1-2; CDR3: CASSQEIQGPRGYTF; DNA: TGTGCCAGCAGCCAAGAAATTCAGGGTCCGCGGGGCTACACCTTC
size: -; V: TRBV29-1; D: TRBD2; J: TRBJ2-2; CDR3: CSALQTSGGTGELFF; DNA: TGCAGCGCCCTACAGACTAGCGGGGGAACCGGGGAGCTGTTTTTT
size: -; V: TRBV6-4; D: -; J: TRBJ2-2; CDR3: CASSLRMGANTGELFF; DNA: TGTGCCAGCAGCCTTAGGATGGGAGCGAACACCGGGGAGCTGTTTTTT
size: -; V: TRBV9; D: -; J: TRBJ1-2; CDR3: CASSVGAGTYGYTF; DNA: TGTGCCAGCAGCGTAGGTGCGGGTACCTATGGCTACACCTTC
size: -; V: TRBV5-4; D: -; J: TRBJ1-1; CDR3: CASSLAVAMNTEAFF; DNA: TGTGCCAGCAGCTTGGCGGTTGCTATGAACACTGAAGCTTTCTTT
size: few; V: TRBV6-1; D: -; J: TRBJ1-5; CDR3: CASSEAQQINQPQHF; DNA: TGTGCCAGCAGTGAAGCGCAACAGATCAATCAGCCCCAGCATTTT
size: -; V: TRBV5-1; D: -; J: TRBJ2-5; CDR3: CASSRTGQETQYF; DNA: TGCGCCAGCAGCAGGACGGGACAAGAGACCCAGTACTTC
size: -; V: TRBV5-1; D: TRBD1; J: TRBJ2-1; CDR3: CASSLAGGWDEQFF; DNA: TGCGCCAGCAGCTTGGCAGGGGGCTGGGATGAGCAGTTCTTC
size: -; V: TRBV5-5; D: TRBD1; J: TRBJ1-4; CDR3: CASSLHSSPGQGDEKLFF; DNA: TGTGCCAGCAGCTTGCACTCTTCTCCGGGACAGGGGGATGAAAAACTGTTTTTT
size: -; V: TRBV29-1; D: -; J: TRBJ1-1; CDR3: CSVADRPNTEAFF; DNA: TGCAGCGTTGCCGACAGACCGAACACTGAAGCTTTCTTT